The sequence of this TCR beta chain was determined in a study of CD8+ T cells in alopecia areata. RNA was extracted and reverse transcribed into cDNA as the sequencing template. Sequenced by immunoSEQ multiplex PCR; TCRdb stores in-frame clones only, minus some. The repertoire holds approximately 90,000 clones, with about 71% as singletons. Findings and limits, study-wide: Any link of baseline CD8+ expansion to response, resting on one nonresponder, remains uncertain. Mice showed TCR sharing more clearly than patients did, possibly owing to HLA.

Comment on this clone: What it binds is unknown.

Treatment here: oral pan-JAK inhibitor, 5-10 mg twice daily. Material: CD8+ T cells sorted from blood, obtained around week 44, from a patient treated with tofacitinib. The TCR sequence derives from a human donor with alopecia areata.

The CDR3 DNA sequence: TGTGCCAGCAGCCGGTGGACAGGGAATGAAAAACTGTTTTTT. Protein sequence: CASSRWTGNEKLFF. This chain uses TRBV6-6 with TRBJ1-4; 8 nucleotides agree with TRBD1. The ends lost 6 bases at V and 5 bases at J; junction bases unmatched: 5. The CDR3 length is 14 residues. Germline V lookup: CDR1 MNHNY, CDR2 SVGAGI (reference sequence).